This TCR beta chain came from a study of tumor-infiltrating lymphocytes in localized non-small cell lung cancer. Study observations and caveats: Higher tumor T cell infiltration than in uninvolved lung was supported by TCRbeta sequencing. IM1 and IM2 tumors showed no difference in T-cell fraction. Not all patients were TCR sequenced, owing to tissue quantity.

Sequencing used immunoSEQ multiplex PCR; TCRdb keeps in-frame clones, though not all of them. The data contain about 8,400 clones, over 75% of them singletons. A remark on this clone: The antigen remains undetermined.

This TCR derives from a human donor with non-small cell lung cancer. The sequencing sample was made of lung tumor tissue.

CDR3 loop: CASTLTSGMTDTQYF. CDR3 in DNA: TGTGCCAGCACCCTGACTAGCGGGATGACAGATACGCAGTATTTT. The chain couples TRBV5-6 to TRBJ2-3; TRBD2 aligns across 11 bases. The length of the CDR3 is 15 residues. Germline lookup yields CDR1 SGHDT and CDR2 YYEEEE. With V trimmed by 6 bases and J by 3 bases, 6 bases remained unmatched.